Following are 20 T cell receptor beta chains from one sample sequenced in a study of blood T cell repertoires in COVID-19. Sequenced by immunoSEQ multiplex PCR; TCRdb stores in-frame clones only, minus some. The sample carries 150,000 to 200,000 clones, approximately 81% recorded once. Sequenced material: peripheral blood. Receptors were obtained from a woman aged 50 to 65 with COVID-19, enrolled during active disease.

The V call is TRBV28, the J call TRBJ1-1, with TRBD1 identical over 9 bases. Germline V gene sequence: CDR1 MDHEN, CDR2 SYDVKM. The V and J ends lost 5 bases and 5 bases, in that order; junction bases with no gene match: 9. This CDR3 is 15 amino acids long. This CDR3 is CASSPHRGLETEAFF. The DNA of the CDR3 is TGTGCCAGCAGTCCGCACAGGGGGCTTGAGACTGAAGCTTTCTTT. Supplemented by reference TRBV28 and TRBJ1-1, the full variable domain reads DVKVTQSSRYLVKRTGEKVFLECVQDMDHENMFWYRQDPGLGLRLIYFSYDVKMKEKGDIPEGYSVSREKKERFSLILESASTNQTSMYLCASSPHRGLETEAFFGQGTRLTVV.

This clone was counted once. This rearrangement joins TRBV20-1 to TRBJ2-1; the match to TRBD2 covers 9 bases. Germline V lookup: CDR1 DFQATT, CDR2 SNEGSKA (reference sequence). This CDR3 comprises 15 residues. V lost 3 bases and J lost 3; bases outside the gene matches: 6. CDR3 amino acids: CSASQLSGGYNEQFF. The CDR3 DNA reads TGCAGTGCTAGTCAACTTAGCGGGGGCTACAATGAGCAGTTCTTC.

The chain joins TRBV10-3 to TRBJ1-3, with D unresolved. The germline gives CDR1 ENHRY, CDR2 SYGVKD. CDR3 length: 13 residues. V shed 7 bases and J shed 8 bases, with 15 bases lying between them. CDR3 sequence: CAITSLMRDTIYF. CDR3 nucleotides: TGTGCCATCACCTCCTTAATGAGAGACACCATATATTTT.

The CDR3 region has the DNA TGTGCCAGCAGTGATGGGAGCGGGGGGGCGTACGAGCAGTACTTC. Its translation is CASSDGSGGAYEQYF. J is TRBJ2-7 and V is TRBV27; TRBD2 matches 10 bases. The germline V gene encodes CDR1 MNHEY and CDR2 SMNVEV (reference sequence). The CDR3 totals 15 residues. Trimming cost V 5 bases and J 4 bases; bases outside gene matches: 8.

The J gene is TRBJ1-2, the V gene TRBV10-3; 12 nucleotides match TRBD1. This CDR3 comprises 17 residues. V shed 0 bases and J 6 bases; nucleotides not matched to a gene: 8. CDR1 is ENHRY, CDR2 SYGVKD, per germline. In DNA form, the CDR3 reads TGTGCCATCAGTGAGTCGATGGCCGGGACAGGGGGCGATGGCTACACCTTC. Its translation: CAISESMAGTGGDGYTF.

The V gene is TRBV3-1 (or the pseudogene TRBV3-2), the J gene TRBJ1-6; TRBD1 agrees at 9 bases. The CDR3 extends over 15 amino acids. The V gene end was trimmed by 1 base and the J gene end by 7 bases; junction bases not matched to a gene: 2. CDR1 is LGHDT, CDR2 YNNKEL, per germline (reference sequence). The CDR3 coding sequence is TGTGCCAGCAGCCAAGGGACAGGGGTCAATTCACCCCTCCACTTT. It yields the protein CASSQGTGVNSPLHF.

The V gene is TRBV4-2, the J gene TRBJ1-5; D is undetermined. Per germline, CDR1 LGHNA and CDR2 YNFKEQ. The CDR3 extends over 16 amino acids. V dropped 0 bases and J dropped 0 bases, with 9 bases sitting between them. CDR3 in DNA: TGTGCCAGCAGCCAAGACTTCTCGGGTAGCAATCAGCCCCAGCATTTT. This translates into CASSQDFSGSNQPQHF.

A few counts support this clone. The chain joins TRBV7-9 to TRBJ1-1; 8 bases fit TRBD1. With V trimmed by 5 bases and J by 6 bases, 2 bases remained unmatched. Germline lookup yields CDR1 SEHNR and CDR2 FQNEAQ (reference sequence). This CDR3 spans 12 amino acids. CDR3 in DNA: TGTGCCAGCAGCCCAGGGGGCTCTGAAGCTTTCTTT. Its translation: CASSPGGSEAFF. The full variable domain, in which reference TRBV7-9 and TRBJ1-1 provide the parts outside the CDR3, is DTGVSQNPRHKITKRGQNVTFRCDPISEHNRLYWYRQTLGQGPEFLTYFQNEAQLEKSRLLSDRFSAERPKGSFSTLEIQRTEQGDSAMYLCASSPGGSEAFFGQGTRLTVV.

This chain connects TRBV9 to TRBJ1-2; D is ambiguous. V was clipped by 3 bases and J by 8 bases, with 20 bases between them. The CDR3 has 15 residues. CDR1 is SGDLS and CDR2 is YYNGEE in the germline V gene. The CDR3 sequence is CASSGTLDPLGGYTF. CDR3 bases: TGTGCCAGCAGCGGTACTTTAGACCCCTTGGGCGGCTACACCTTC.

J is TRBJ2-1 and V is TRBV30; the match to TRBD2 covers 9 bases. V shed 5 bases, J shed 2 bases, and the junction held 1 base outside the gene matches. Germline V gene lookup returns CDR1 GTSNPN and CDR2 SVGIG (reference sequence). The CDR3 spans 13 residues. The CDR3 DNA reads as TGTGCCTGGGCGGGGGGGCCCTACAATGAGCAGTTCTTC. Translating gives CAWAGGPYNEQFF.

This sequence joins TRBV10-3 and TRBJ1-1, with D perhaps matching TRBD1 (5 bases). There are 11 residues in the CDR3. V dropped 10 bases and J dropped 9 bases, with 15 bases sitting between them. Germline values: CDR1 ENHRY, CDR2 SYGVKD. The DNA of the CDR3 is TGTGCCACCACTCAGGGCTACCAAGCTTTCTTT. Its protein is CATTQGYQAFF.

The rearrangement uses TRBV18 and TRBJ2-2; D ambiguous. The V gene lost 0 bases and the J gene lost 1 base, with 6 bases spanning the gap. The length of the CDR3 is 15 residues. Per germline, CDR1 KGHSH and CDR2 LQKENI. As DNA, the CDR3 is TGTGCCAGCTCACCACCAGGAGTGAACACCGGGGAGCTGTTTTTT. As protein: CASSPPGVNTGELFF. The full variable domain, in which reference TRBV18 and TRBJ2-2 provide the parts outside the CDR3, is NAGVMQNPRHLVRRRGQEARLRCSPMKGHSHVYWYRQLPEEGLKFMVYLQKENIIDESGMPKERFSAEFPKEGPSILRIQQVVRGDSAAYFCASSPPGVNTGELFFGEGSRLTVL.

The chain recombines TRBV4-2 with TRBJ2-6, with 10 positions matching TRBD1. The CDR3 consists of 17 residues. With V trimmed by 3 bases and J by 1 base, 3 bases remained unmatched. The germline gives CDR1 LGHNA, CDR2 YNFKEQ. CDR3 loop: CASSHPGQGSGANVLTF. The CDR3 DNA is TGTGCCAGCAGCCACCCGGGACAGGGGTCTGGGGCCAACGTCCTGACTTTC.

The V call is TRBV24-1, the J call TRBJ1-2, with a possible D match to TRBD1 (5 bases). Germline V CDR1 and CDR2: KGHDR, SFDVKD. The CDR3 totals 15 residues. Deletions cut 2 bases from V and 2 bases from J, with 11 bases between. Here the CDR3 DNA reads TGTGCCACCAGTGATTCCCCCTCAGGGAACTATGGCTACACCTTC. Its translation: CATSDSPSGNYGYTF.

The rearrangement joins TRBV11-3 to TRBJ1-2; TRBD1 aligns across 8 bases. The trim removed 4 bases at V and 5 bases at J, leaving 18 bases unmatched. This CDR3 contains 18 residues. Germline V gives CDR1 SGHNT, CDR2 YENEEA. CDR3 sequence reads: CASSYYAPDRGGEYGYTF. The DNA for the CDR3 is TGTGCCAGCAGCTATTATGCTCCCGACAGGGGCGGAGAGTATGGCTACACCTTC. Supplemented by reference TRBV11-3 and TRBJ1-2, the full variable domain reads EAGVVQSPRYKIIEKKQPVAFWCNPISGHNTLYWYLQNLGQGPELLIRYENEEAVDDSQLPKDRFSAERLKGVDSTLKIQPAELGDSAVYLCASSYYAPDRGGEYGYTFGSGTRLTVV.

This chain uses TRBV30 with TRBJ2-2; tentative D call: TRBD2 (5 bases). Trimming shortened V by 8 bases and J by 4 bases, and 8 bases separated the two germline ends. CDR1 is GTSNPN and CDR2 is SVGIG in the germline V gene (reference sequence). The CDR3 consists of 11 residues. The CDR3: CAGSGTGELFF. The CDR3 DNA reads TGTGCCGGAAGCGGCACCGGGGAGCTGTTTTTT.

This clone is a singleton in its sample. The genes are TRBV5-5 and TRBJ1-3; TRBD1 agrees at 7 bases. This CDR3 is 15 amino acids long. The germline CDR1 and CDR2 sequences are SGHKS and YYEKEE (reference sequence). Losses at the gene ends were 4 bases for V and 3 bases for J; bases not matched to a gene: 7. DNA of the CDR3: TGTGCCAGCAGCCACGAGACAGGGCTTGGAAACACCATATATTTT. As protein: CASSHETGLGNTIYF.

The J gene is TRBJ1-4, the V gene TRBV13; no reliable D call. The CDR3 totals 15 residues. Trimming pared 5 bases from V and 0 bases from J, leaving 10 bases between. Germline lookup yields CDR1 PRHDT and CDR2 FYEKMQ (reference sequence). The CDR3: CASSSFRATNEKLFF. The CDR3 nucleotides read TGTGCCAGCAGCAGCTTCCGTGCAACTAATGAAAAACTGTTTTTT.

This chain connects TRBV5-6 to TRBJ2-7, with 8 nucleotides matching TRBD1. The V and J ends lost 0 bases and 10 bases, in that order; junction bases with no gene match: 9. This CDR3 has 14 amino acids. CDR1 is SGHDT, CDR2 YYEEEE, per germline. The CDR3 reads CASSLADRAAGQYF. The DNA for the CDR3 is TGTGCCAGCAGCTTGGCGGACAGGGCAGCGGGCCAGTACTTC.

CDR3 amino acids: CASSRQGKQYF. In DNA form, the CDR3 reads TGTGCCAGCAGCAGACAGGGGAAGCAGTACTTC. The V call is TRBV2, the J call TRBJ2-7; 8 nucleotides align to TRBD1. The CDR3 totals 11 residues. V shed 6 bases, J shed 8 bases, and the junction held 3 bases outside the gene matches. Germline CDR1 SNHLY, CDR2 FYNNEI.